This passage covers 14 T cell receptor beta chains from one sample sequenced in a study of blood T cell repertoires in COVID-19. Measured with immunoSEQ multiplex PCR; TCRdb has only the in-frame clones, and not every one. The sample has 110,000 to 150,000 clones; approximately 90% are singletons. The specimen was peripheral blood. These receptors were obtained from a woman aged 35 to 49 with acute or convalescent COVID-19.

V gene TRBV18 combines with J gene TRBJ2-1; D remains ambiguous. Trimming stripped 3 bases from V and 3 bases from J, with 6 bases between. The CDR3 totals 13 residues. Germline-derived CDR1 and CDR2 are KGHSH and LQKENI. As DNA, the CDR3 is TGTGCCAGCTCACCCCCCCACTACAATGAGCAGTTCTTC. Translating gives CASSPPHYNEQFF. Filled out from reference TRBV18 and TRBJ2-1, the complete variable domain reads NAGVMQNPRHLVRRRGQEARLRCSPMKGHSHVYWYRQLPEEGLKFMVYLQKENIIDESGMPKERFSAEFPKEGPSILRIQQVVRGDSAAYFCASSPPHYNEQFFGPGTRLTVL.

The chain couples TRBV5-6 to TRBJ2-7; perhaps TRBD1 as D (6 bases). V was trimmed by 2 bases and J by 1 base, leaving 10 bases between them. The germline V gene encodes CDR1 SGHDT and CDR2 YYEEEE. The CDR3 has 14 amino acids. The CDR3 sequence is CASSLVGQSYEQYF. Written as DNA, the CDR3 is TGTGCCAGCAGCTTAGTCGGACAGTCCTACGAGCAGTACTTC.

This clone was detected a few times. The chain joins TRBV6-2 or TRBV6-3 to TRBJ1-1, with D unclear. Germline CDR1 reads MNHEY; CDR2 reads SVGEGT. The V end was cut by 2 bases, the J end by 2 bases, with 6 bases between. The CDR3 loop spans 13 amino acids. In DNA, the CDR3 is TGTGCCAGCAGTTACGGAGATAACACTGAAGCTTTCTTT. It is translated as CASSYGDNTEAFF.

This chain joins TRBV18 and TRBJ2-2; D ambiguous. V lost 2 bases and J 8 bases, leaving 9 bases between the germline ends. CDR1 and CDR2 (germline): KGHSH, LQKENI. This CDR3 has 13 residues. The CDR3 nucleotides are TGTGCCAGCTCACCAAATATGAGGGGGGAGCTGTTTTTT. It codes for CASSPNMRGELFF.

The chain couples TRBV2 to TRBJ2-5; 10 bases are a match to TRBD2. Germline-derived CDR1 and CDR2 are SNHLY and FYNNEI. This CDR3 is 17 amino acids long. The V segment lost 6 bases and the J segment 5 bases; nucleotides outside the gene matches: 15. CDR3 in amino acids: CASSQQGGTSVGETQYF. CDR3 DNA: TGTGCCAGCAGCCAACAGGGGGGGACTAGCGTTGGGGAGACCCAGTACTTC. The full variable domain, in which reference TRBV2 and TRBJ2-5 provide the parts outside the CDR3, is EPEVTQTPSHQVTQMGQEVILRCVPISNHLYFYWYRQILGQKVEFLVSFYNNEISEKSEIFDDQFSVERPDGSNFTLKIRSTKLEDSAMYFCASSQQGGTSVGETQYFGPGTRLLVL.

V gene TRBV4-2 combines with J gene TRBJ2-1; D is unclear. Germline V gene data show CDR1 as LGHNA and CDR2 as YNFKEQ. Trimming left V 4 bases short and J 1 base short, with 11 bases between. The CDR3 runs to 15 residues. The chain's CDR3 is CASSPRLTSYNEQFF. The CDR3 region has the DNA TGTGCCAGCAGCCCCCGCCTAACTTCCTACAATGAGCAGTTCTTC.

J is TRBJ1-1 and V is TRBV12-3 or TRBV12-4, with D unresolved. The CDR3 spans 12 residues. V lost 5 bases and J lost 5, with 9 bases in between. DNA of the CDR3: TGTGCCAGCAGTGCCGCCGGGACTGAAGCTTTCTTT. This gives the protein CASSAAGTEAFF.

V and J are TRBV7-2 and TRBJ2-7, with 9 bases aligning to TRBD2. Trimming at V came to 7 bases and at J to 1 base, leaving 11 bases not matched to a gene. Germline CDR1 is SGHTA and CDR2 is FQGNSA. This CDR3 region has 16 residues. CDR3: CASNLGPAGGSYEQYF. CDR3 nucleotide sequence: TGTGCCAGCAACCTAGGGCCAGCGGGAGGTTCCTACGAGCAGTACTTC.

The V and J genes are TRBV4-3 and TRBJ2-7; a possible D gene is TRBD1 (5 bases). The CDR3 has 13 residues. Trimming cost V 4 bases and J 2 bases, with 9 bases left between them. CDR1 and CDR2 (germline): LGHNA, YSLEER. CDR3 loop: CASSPGRAYEQYF. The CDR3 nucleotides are TGCGCCAGCAGCCCAGGCAGGGCCTACGAGCAGTACTTC.

The CDR3 DNA sequence: TGTGCCAGCAGTGTTCGGGAGAGTCATGGCTACACCTTC. As protein: CASSVRESHGYTF. The chain couples TRBV2 to TRBJ1-2; the D is unclear. There are 13 residues in the CDR3. CDR1 SNHLY and CDR2 FYNNEI come from the germline V gene. Trimming took off 4 bases at V and 6 bases at J, with 12 bases between the two ends.

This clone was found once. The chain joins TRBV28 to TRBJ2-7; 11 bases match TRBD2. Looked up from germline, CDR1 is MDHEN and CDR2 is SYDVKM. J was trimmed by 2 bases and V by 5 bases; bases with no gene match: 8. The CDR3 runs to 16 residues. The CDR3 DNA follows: TGTGCCAGCAGTCCACCTAGCGGGGGGCCAACCTACGAGCAGTACTTC. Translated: CASSPPSGGPTYEQYF.

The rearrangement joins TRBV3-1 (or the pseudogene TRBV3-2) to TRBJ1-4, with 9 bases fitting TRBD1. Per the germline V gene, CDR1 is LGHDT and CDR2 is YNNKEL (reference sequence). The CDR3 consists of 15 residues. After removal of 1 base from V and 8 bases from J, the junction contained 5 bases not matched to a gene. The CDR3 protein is CASSQAIGTGEKLFF. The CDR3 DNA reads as TGTGCCAGCAGCCAAGCAATCGGGACAGGGGAAAAACTGTTTTTT.

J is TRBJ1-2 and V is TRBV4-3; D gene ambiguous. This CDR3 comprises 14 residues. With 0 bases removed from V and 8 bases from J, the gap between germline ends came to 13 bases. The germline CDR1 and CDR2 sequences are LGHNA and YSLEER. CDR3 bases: TGCGCCAGCAGCCAAGAGCAAGGGAGAAGGGGCTACACCTTC. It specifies CASSQEQGRRGYTF.

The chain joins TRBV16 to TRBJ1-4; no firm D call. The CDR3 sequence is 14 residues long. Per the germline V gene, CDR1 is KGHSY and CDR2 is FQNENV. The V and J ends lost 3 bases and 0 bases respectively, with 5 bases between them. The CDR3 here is CASSQQATNEKLFF. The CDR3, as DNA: TGTGCCAGCAGCCAGCAGGCAACTAATGAAAAACTGTTTTTT. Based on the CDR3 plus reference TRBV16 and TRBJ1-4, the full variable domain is GEEVAQTPKHLVRGEGQKAKLYCAPIKGHSYVFWYQQVLKNEFKFLISFQNENVFDETGMPKERFSAKCLPNSPCSLEIQATKLEDSAVYFCASSQQATNEKLFFGSGTQLSVL.